The entry below gives a single T cell receptor (beta chain) sequence along with its context. This CDR3 is built from 15 residues. V was trimmed by 2 bases and J by 7 bases, leaving 12 bases between them. The germline gives CDR1 MGHRA, CDR2 YSYEKL. Assay: immunoSEQ multiplex PCR; the TCRdb copy retains only in-frame clones and omits some. The table has approximately 190,000 clones, approximately 90% seen once. These data originate in a study of control samples from healthy donors and cancer patients. The receptor comes from a man in his thirties or forties in good health. The source material was blood. The genes are TRBV4-1 and TRBJ1-6; D might be TRBD1 (6 bases). The CDR3 sequence is CASSQLAGVNSPLHF. The DNA for the CDR3 is TGCGCCAGCAGCCAATTGGCAGGGGTAAATTCACCCCTCCACTTT.